Listed here is a single T cell receptor beta chain. The sample belongs to a study of blood T cell repertoires in COVID-19. For the study at large: In each case, the material was cDNA or gDNA derived from T cells, B-cell-depleted T cells, or PBMCs.

Data came from immunoSEQ multiplex PCR; TCRdb stores just in-frame clones and leaves some out. The sample holds approximately 130,000 clones; 70% to 80% are singletons and the top ten take approximately 10%. V was pared by 2 bases and J by 5 bases, with 9 bases between. The CDR3 totals 13 residues. CDR1 MNHEY and CDR2 SVGAGI come from the germline V gene. This receptor was identified in a human donor in a cohort sampled during active COVID-19. Sequenced: peripheral blood. The chain employs TRBV6-5 and TRBJ1-2; D ambiguous. In DNA form, the CDR3 reads TGTGCCAGCAGTTACAGAGTTTCGTATGGCTACACCTTC. Its protein product is CASSYRVSYGYTF.